This TCR beta chain originates from a study of T-cell reconstitution after alpha-beta-depleted transplantation in children. It was with unique molecular identifiers that the TCRbeta library was prepared. TCRdb reprocessed the PCR reads with MiXCR, giving one entry per CDR3 protein. The sample contains a few hundred thousand distinct CDR3 sequences, about a tenth of which appear only once. This CDR3 comprises 15 residues. V shed 1 base and J 5 bases; nucleotides not matched to a gene: 5. The sample was PBMCs from the stem cell graft donor, taken from the stem cell graft. The chain has TRBV12-3 or TRBV12-4 and TRBJ2-5; 9 bases agree with TRBD2. The sequence derives from a human donor who donated a stem cell graft to a child with acute lymphoblastic leukemia. CDR3 loop: CASSLDSGSGETQYF. The CDR3 nucleotides read TGTGCCAGCAGTTTAGATAGCGGGAGCGGTGAGACCCAGTACTTC.